The 5 T cell receptor beta chains given below trace back to one sample, sequenced in a study of identical twins. TCRdb independently ran MiXCR on the 5' RACE reads; one entry per CDR3 protein. The table has 450,000 to 650,000 distinct CDR3 sequences, 15% seen once. These records were also assigned to another study, of yellow fever vaccine responses in identical twins.

Material for sequencing was CD4+ T cells sorted from blood. These receptors all stem from a woman aged 18-29 years in good health.

V gene TRBV29-1 combines with J gene TRBJ2-7; D assignment may be TRBD1 or TRBD2 (5 bases each). The germline CDR1 and CDR2 sequences are SQVTM and ANQGSEA. V was shortened by 7 bases and J by 2 bases, with 15 bases between the two germline ends. This CDR3 is built from 13 residues. The CDR3: CSAGVGTAYEQYF. For the CDR3, the DNA is TGCAGCGCCGGGGTTGGGACGGCCTACGAGCAGTACTTC.

This clonotype was observed a few times. V usage is TRBV5-1 and J usage is TRBJ2-1, with no clear D. Trimming removed 0 bases at V and 2 bases at J, with 12 bases between. CDR1 SGHRS and CDR2 YFSETQ come from the germline V gene. CDR3 length equals 16 residues. The CDR3 sequence: CASSLVQPLAYNEQFF. CDR3 coding DNA: TGCGCCAGCAGCTTGGTACAGCCCCTTGCCTACAATGAGCAGTTCTTC.

This clonotype occurred a few times. The chain recombines TRBV12-3 or TRBV12-4 with TRBJ1-5; D is ambiguous. The CDR3 length is 15 residues. V was pared by 4 bases and J by 1 base, with 11 bases between. DNA of the CDR3: TGTGCCAGCAGTTACGGAGGGTCCAGCAATCAGCCCCAGCATTTT. Translation: CASSYGGSSNQPQHF.

This chain joins TRBV11-2 and TRBJ2-2; unclear D gene. Trimming stripped 1 base from V and 0 bases from J, with 9 bases between. The CDR3 has 16 amino acids. Per germline, CDR1 SGHAT and CDR2 FQNNGV. The CDR3 is CASSLGPNPNTGELFF. DNA for the CDR3: TGTGCCAGCAGCTTAGGCCCCAACCCGAACACCGGGGAGCTGTTTTTT.

This clonotype has only a few counts. This sequence joins TRBV11-2 and TRBJ1-2, with 7 bases lining up with TRBD1. Trimming removed 3 bases from V and 5 bases from J; junction bases left unmatched: 6. This CDR3 region has 14 residues. Per germline, CDR1 SGHAT and CDR2 FQNNGV. The chain's CDR3 is CASSFETGTYGYTF. CDR3 DNA: TGTGCCAGCAGCTTCGAGACAGGGACATATGGCTACACCTTC. Complete variable domain (other parts from reference TRBV11-2 and TRBJ1-2): EAGVAQSPRYKIIEKRQSVAFWCNPISGHATLYWYQQILGQGPKLLIQFQNNGVVDDSQLPKDRFSAERLKGVDSTLKIQPAKLEDSAVYLCASSFETGTYGYTFGSGTRLTVV.